One sample yielded the 26 T cell receptor beta chains listed below, sequenced in a study of blood T cell repertoires in COVID-19. Sequencing used immunoSEQ multiplex PCR; TCRdb keeps in-frame clones, though not all of them. The table has some 330,000 clones, 80% to 85% seen once. Sequencing input: PBMCs or T cells enriched from blood (not recorded which). The receptor set was obtained from a woman aged 50 to 65 who had recovered from COVID-19.

V gene TRBV19 combines with J gene TRBJ1-5; D call uncertain. CDR3 length: 15 amino acids. Germline CDR1 LNHDA, CDR2 SQIVND (reference sequence). V shed 1 base and J shed 0 bases, with 7 bases lying between them. The DNA of the CDR3 is TGTGCCAGTAGTATAGCGGCGGATAGCAATCAGCCCCAGCATTTT. Translated: CASSIAADSNQPQHF.

This clone was recorded once. This chain links TRBV3-1 (or the pseudogene TRBV3-2) with TRBJ1-5; 7 bases are shared with TRBD1. CDR3 size: 16 residues. The trim removed 1 base at V and 0 bases at J, leaving 3 bases unmatched. Germline loops: CDR1 LGHDT, CDR2 YNNKEL (reference sequence). The CDR3 DNA reads as TGTGCCAGCAGCCAAGGACAGGGAAATAGCAATCAGCCCCAGCATTTT. It encodes CASSQGQGNSNQPQHF.

This clone was counted once. The CDR3 here is CAWSPGGSANEKLFF. CDR3 nucleotide sequence: TGTGCCTGGAGCCCCGGGGGGTCCGCTAATGAAAAACTGTTTTTT. The rearrangement joins TRBV30 to TRBJ1-4; a weak D match, TRBD1 (5 bases). Germline assignment: CDR1 GTSNPN and CDR2 SVGIG (reference sequence). The CDR3 runs to 15 residues. Trimming pared 3 bases from V and 3 bases from J, leaving 14 bases between.

The chain employs TRBV2 and TRBJ1-2; possible D gene TRBD1, 6 bases. V lost 6 bases to trimming and J lost 5 bases, with 10 bases between them. CDR3 length: 12 residues. CDR1 is SNHLY, CDR2 FYNNEI, per germline. The CDR3 here is CASRDSPYGYTF. CDR3 DNA: TGTGCCAGCAGGGACAGTCCATATGGCTACACCTTC.

The CDR3 DNA reads as TGTGCCAGCAGTACGGACACACGTCTTCCCTACGAGCAGTACTTC. Encoded protein: CASSTDTRLPYEQYF. The gene calls are TRBV2 and TRBJ2-7; D might be TRBD1 (5 bases). This CDR3 is built from 15 residues. Germline V gene lookup returns CDR1 SNHLY and CDR2 FYNNEI. The ends were cut back, 5 bases at V and 2 bases at J, with 16 bases in the middle.

The V and J genes are TRBV29-1 and TRBJ2-5; a weak D match, TRBD2 (5 bases). V was pared by 8 bases and J by 2 bases, with 18 bases between. Germline values: CDR1 SQVTM, CDR2 ANQGSEA. This CDR3 spans 14 amino acids. The CDR3 region has the DNA TGCAGCCTTCGTGGCGGGCCTCTTCAAGAGACCCAGTACTTC. The encoded protein is CSLRGGPLQETQYF. The whole variable domain, remainder taken from reference TRBV29-1 and TRBJ2-5, is SAVISQKPSRDICQRGTSLTIQCQVDSQVTMMFWYRQQPGQSLTLIATANQGSEATYESGFVIDKFPISRPNLTFSTLTVSNMSPEDSSIYLCSLRGGPLQETQYFGPGTRLLVL.

In this sample, this clone turned up a few times. This chain's CDR3 is CASSQGSQETQYF. CDR3 bases: TGTGCCAGCAGCCAGGGGAGCCAAGAGACCCAGTACTTC. The genes are TRBV4-2 and TRBJ2-5, with D possibly being TRBD2 (5 bases). With 3 bases removed from V and 1 base from J, the gap between germline ends came to 6 bases. The CDR3 has 13 amino acids. Germline CDR1 LGHNA, CDR2 YNFKEQ.

This chain connects TRBV3-1 (or the pseudogene TRBV3-2) to TRBJ2-2, with no clear D. V lost 0 bases and J 4 bases, leaving 9 bases between the germline ends. Germline CDR1 is LGHDT and CDR2 is YNNKEL (reference sequence). The CDR3 covers 15 residues. Here the CDR3 reads CASSQDWAITGELFF. Here the CDR3 DNA reads TGTGCCAGCAGCCAAGATTGGGCGATCACCGGGGAGCTGTTTTTT.

V is TRBV7-2 and J is TRBJ1-2; TRBD1 agrees at 9 bases. Germline-derived CDR1 and CDR2 are SGHTA and FQGNSA. Trimming took 5 bases from V and 7 from J; bases not matched to a gene: 11. The CDR3 has 15 residues. The CDR3 bases are TGTGCCAGCAGCCCCCCCGGGACAGGGCTCGTTGGCTACACCTTC. It yields the protein CASSPPGTGLVGYTF.

The chain recombines TRBV3-1 (or the pseudogene TRBV3-2) with TRBJ1-2; D may be TRBD1 (6 bases). Trimming removed 1 base from V and 3 bases from J, with 15 bases in between. Germline CDR1 and CDR2: LGHDT and YNNKEL (reference sequence). This CDR3 comprises 16 residues. This CDR3 reads CASSQGPPPGDYGYTF. The CDR3 nucleotides read TGTGCCAGCAGCCAAGGCCCACCCCCAGGGGACTATGGCTACACCTTC.

This chain joins TRBV5-1 and TRBJ1-1; tentatively, D is TRBD1 (6 bases). This CDR3 is 15 amino acids long. Per the germline V gene, CDR1 is SGHRS and CDR2 is YFSETQ. Trimming took 4 bases from V and 0 from J, leaving 13 bases between them. CDR3 coding DNA: TGCGCCAGCAGCGACGGCGGACAGATGAACACTGAAGCTTTCTTT. It yields the protein CASSDGGQMNTEAFF.

This clone appeared once. The V and J genes are TRBV11-3 and TRBJ2-1; 11 nucleotides line up with TRBD2. Germline-derived CDR1 and CDR2 are SGHNT and YENEEA. V was clipped by 5 bases and J by 8 bases; unmatched bases: 8. CDR3 length: 15 residues. CDR3 sequence: CASSRPSGGSDEQFF. The CDR3 region has the DNA TGTGCCAGCAGCCGCCCTAGCGGGGGGTCGGATGAGCAGTTCTTC.

The rearrangement joins TRBV28 to TRBJ2-3; D may be TRBD1 (5 bases). V was cut by 7 bases and J by 4 bases, with 18 bases left in between. CDR1 is MDHEN and CDR2 is SYDVKM in the germline V gene. There are 15 residues in the CDR3. The CDR3 bases are TGTGCCAGCAAAGGCCTCCAGGGTATGCCAGATACGCAGTATTTT. The encoded protein is CASKGLQGMPDTQYF.

CDR3 region: CASSPYGANYGYTF. The CDR3 DNA reads as TGTGCCAGCAGTCCCTACGGGGCTAACTATGGCTACACCTTC. The rearrangement links TRBV9 to TRBJ1-2; no firm D call. The CDR3 covers 14 residues. Germline assignment: CDR1 SGDLS and CDR2 YYNGEE. V gave up 5 bases and J gave up 0 bases, with 11 bases separating them.

This chain joins TRBV5-1 and TRBJ1-1, with 8 positions matching TRBD1. This CDR3 has 15 amino acids. Germline-derived CDR1 and CDR2 are SGHRS and YFSETQ. The junction had 2 bases not matched to a gene; V was cut back by 0 bases and J by 1 base. The CDR3 region is CASSLAGTGNTEAFF. The CDR3 DNA reads TGCGCCAGCAGCTTGGCCGGGACAGGGAACACTGAAGCTTTCTTT. The whole variable domain, filled in from reference TRBV5-1 and TRBJ1-1, reads KAGVTQTPRYLIKTRGQQVTLSCSPISGHRSVSWYQQTPGQGLQFLFEYFSETQRNKGNFPGRFSGRQFSNSRSEMNVSTLELGDSALYLCASSLAGTGNTEAFFGQGTRLTVV.

The chain joins TRBV19 to TRBJ1-1, with 7 bases matching TRBD1. CDR3 size: 13 residues. The ends lost 2 bases at V and 5 bases at J; junction bases unmatched: 2. Germline CDR1 is LNHDA and CDR2 is SQIVND (reference sequence). The CDR3 nucleotides read TGTGCCAGTAGTATAACAGGGGAAACTGAAGCTTTCTTT. The encoded protein is CASSITGETEAFF. The whole variable domain, filled in from reference TRBV19 and TRBJ1-1, reads DGGITQSPKYLFRKEGQNVTLSCEQNLNHDAMYWYRQDPGQGLRLIYYSQIVNDFQKGDIAEGYSVSREKKESFPLTVTSAQKNPTAFYLCASSITGETEAFFGQGTRLTVV.

The chain is built from TRBV6-2 or TRBV6-3 and TRBJ2-1; D not resolved. The CDR3 contains 18 residues. V was pared by 5 bases and J by 1 base, with 21 bases between. The germline V gene encodes CDR1 MNHEY and CDR2 SVGEGT. CDR3 sequence reads: CASSHLDRTARSYNEQFF. DNA for the CDR3: TGTGCCAGCAGTCACCTGGATAGAACAGCCCGGTCCTACAATGAGCAGTTCTTC.

V and J are TRBV9 and TRBJ2-1, with a weak D call TRBD1 (6 bases). Germline V gives CDR1 SGDLS, CDR2 YYNGEE. The V gene lost 2 bases and the J gene lost 5 bases, with 14 bases spanning the gap. The CDR3 has 15 residues. The CDR3 DNA sequence: TGTGCCAGCAGCGTCCTGGGACAACACAACAATGAGCAGTTCTTC. It translates to CASSVLGQHNNEQFF.

J is TRBJ2-7 and V is TRBV5-1; 8 bases align to TRBD1. Germline lookup yields CDR1 SGHRS and CDR2 YFSETQ. This CDR3 spans 14 amino acids. With V trimmed by 0 bases and J by 7 bases, 6 bases remained unmatched. The CDR3 nucleotides read TGCGCCAGCAGCTTGGCGCAGGGGGCGGATGAGCAGTACTTC. Translated, it gives CASSLAQGADEQYF.

The rearrangement joins TRBV2 to TRBJ2-2; D unclear. The CDR3 runs 15 residues. The germline CDR1 and CDR2 sequences are SNHLY and FYNNEI. V was cut by 7 bases and J by 2 bases, with 14 bases left in between. The CDR3 protein is CASTKTDPNTGELFF. CDR3 bases: TGTGCCAGCACCAAAACAGATCCAAACACCGGGGAGCTGTTTTTT.

The chain employs TRBV15 and TRBJ2-7; D possibly corresponds to TRBD2 (6 bases). Germline lookup yields CDR1 LNHNV and CDR2 YYDKDF (reference sequence). V lost 6 bases, J lost 3 bases, and 9 bases lay in between. This CDR3 spans 12 amino acids. CDR3 DNA sequence: TGTGCCACCAGTACCGGGAGCTACGAGCAGTACTTC. Protein: CATSTGSYEQYF. The whole variable domain, remainder taken from reference TRBV15 and TRBJ2-7, is DAMVIQNPRYQVTQFGKPVTLSCSQTLNHNVMYWYQQKSSQAPKLLFHYYDKDFNNEADTPDNFQSRRPNTSFCFLDIRSPGLGDTAMYLCATSTGSYEQYFGPGTRLTVT.

This sequence joins TRBV6-1 and TRBJ2-7; possible D gene TRBD1, 6 bases. The germline V gene encodes CDR1 MNHNS and CDR2 SASEGT. CDR3 length equals 14 residues. V lost 3 bases, J lost 2 bases, and 11 bases lay in between. Here the CDR3 DNA reads TGTGCCAGCAGTGAGTTAGGGGGTCCCTACGAGCAGTACTTC. This translates into CASSELGGPYEQYF.

This clone was detected only a few times. The chain joins TRBV11-1 to TRBJ2-7, with a possible D match to TRBD2 (6 bases). The CDR3 loop spans 13 amino acids. V gave up 5 bases and J gave up 1 base, with 9 bases separating them. Germline V gene lookup returns CDR1 SGHAT and CDR2 FQDESV (reference sequence). The CDR3 DNA follows: TGTGCCAGCAGCAGTAGCGGATCCTACGAGCAGTACTTC. Amino acid sequence: CASSSSGSYEQYF. Full variable domain (rest looked up from reference TRBV11-1 and TRBJ2-7): EAEVAQSPRYKITEKSQAVAFWCDPISGHATLYWYRQILGQGPELLVQFQDESVVDDSQLPKDRFSAERLKGVDSTLKIQPAELGDSAMYLCASSSSGSYEQYFGPGTRLTVT.

This clone was counted many times. The V gene is TRBV7-8, the J gene TRBJ1-3; tentative D call: TRBD1 (6 bases). This CDR3 has 17 residues. Germline V CDR1 and CDR2: SGHVS, FQNEAQ. V was shortened by 0 bases and J by 4 bases, with 16 bases between the two germline ends. The CDR3 protein is CASSLALGASSGNTIYF. CDR3 coding DNA: TGTGCCAGCAGCTTAGCTTTGGGGGCTTCGTCCGGAAACACCATATATTTT.

J is TRBJ1-6 and V is TRBV28; 8 positions agree with TRBD1. This CDR3 region has 15 residues. Germline lookup yields CDR1 MDHEN and CDR2 SYDVKM. V lost 1 base to trimming and J lost 7 bases; unmatched junction nucleotides: 3. The DNA for the CDR3 is TGTGCCAGCAGTTTATACGGGGACAGGAATTCACCCCTCCACTTT. It yields the protein CASSLYGDRNSPLHF.

CDR3: CASSTETDRETPYEQYF. The CDR3 DNA follows: TGTGCCAGCAGCACAGAAACTGACAGGGAGACCCCCTACGAGCAGTACTTC. The chain recombines TRBV21-1 with TRBJ2-7; TRBD1 was called by the table and not checked on the DNA. TRBV21-1 is an annotated pseudogene. This CDR3 has 17 amino acids.